This T cell receptor (beta chain) was captured in a study of TIL therapy for anti-PD-1-resistant metastatic lung cancer (dated by TCRdb to the early 2020s). Broadly, across the study: Enrolled patients had a median age of around 50 years (range about 38-85) and a median tumor PD-L1 proportion score of over 5.5%. Across the cohort, whole-exome sequencing showed a median non-synonymous tumor mutation burden of roughly 1.5 mutations per megabase. T cell receptor beta sequencing of tumor and peripheral blood served to follow clonotypes across the tumor, the expanded TIL product, and serial blood samples. The cohort was predominantly lung adenocarcinoma, with several EGFR-mutant and two ALK-rearranged tumors, and half of patients were current or former smokers.

In the germline V gene (reference sequence), CDR1 corresponds to SGHNT and CDR2 to YYREEE. V is pruned by 3 bases and J by 9 bases, leaving 16 bases of the junction without a gene match. From the cysteine up to the phenylalanine, the CDR3 has a length of 18 residues. The DNA shown is the 54-base CDR3, in frame from base 1. TCR beta CDR3 regions were amplified from genomic DNA by bias-controlled multiplex PCR with the immunoSEQ v3 hsTCRB kit. The TCR libraries were sequenced on an Illumina NextSeq 500 to roughly 2.1 million read pairs for survey level or about 5-6 million read pairs for deep level. Regarding the original processing steps: V, D and J genes were assigned, non-productive sequences were removed, and clonality was reported by immunoSEQ Analyzer software. Repertoires of infused TIL and blood were compared using productive Simpson clonality and the Morisita overlap index of productive TRB rearrangements. TCRdb re-hosts the immuneACCESS table, in-frame sequences only. Its copies lack some clones; in the studies checked, an unresolved V gene accounts for under half of them, and the cause for the rest is not known. V, J and clone size reflect that table, while D and trimming were determined from the DNA. The sample includes 20,000 to 30,000 clones, with approximately 63% observed a single time. Jointly, the top ten make up approximately 16% of the sample.

Comments on this clone: There is no known antigen for this receptor. No quality values exist for individual bases; no much larger clone is one base distant.

The label giving this sample's time point can be read as: pre-treatment sample, taken before nivolumab and TIL therapy. Excised metastases, mostly pleural nodules or supraclavicular lymph nodes, were used as baseline tumor samples and were taken from the same resection from which TIL were grown. Before any PD-1/PD-L1 blockade was given, tumors were harvested, nivolumab was then administered, and patients who progressed went on to receive lymphodepletion, an infusion of expanded TIL, and IL-2. A phase I trial run at two centers enrolled adults with stage 4 NSCLC between late 2017 and 2020. Samples came from a single-arm, open-label phase I trial of tumor-infiltrating lymphocyte therapy with nivolumab in advanced non-small cell lung cancer. For each resected tumor, portions were snap-frozen in liquid nitrogen and kept at -80 degrees C. Tumor regions of interest were selected on H&E sections by laser-capture macrodissection, were pulverized into 15 mg aliquots, and were extracted with Qiagen Allprep kits.

Points the paper makes about the study in general: Clonal turnover during TIL culture was high, and many clones enriched in the product were not detected in the baseline tumor, suggesting clonal contraction rather than faithful expansion. Generalizability was limited because the cohort was highly selected, with more treatment-naive, never-smoker and oncogene-addicted patients included than is typical. Compared with baseline intratumoral T cells, expanded TIL cultures were more clonal and less diverse (median clonality around 5.7% vs 31%, p < 0.0001). The study protocol defined all tumor marker inferences as exploratory.

The receptor's source is a woman between 30 and 80 years old with non-small cell lung cancer. The sequencing used tumor tissue, collected at baseline. The chain is encoded by TRBV5-4 joined to TRBJ2-4; 12 bases in the middle match TRBD2. The CDR3 region: CASSSAVPSGRAQGIQYF. The DNA is TGTGCCAGCAGCTCGGCGGTTCCTAGCGGGAGGGCCCAGGGCATTCAGTACTTC.